The 26 T cell receptor beta chains below were found in one sample sequenced in a study of liver allograft versus peripheral blood T cells (TCRdb year 2020). Broadly, across the study: The study compared T cell receptor repertoires found within transplanted livers against repertoires in the peripheral blood of liver transplant recipients.

Sequencing used an Illumina MiSeq. Starting from the raw public reads, TCRdb applied fastp trimming at Q25, assembled clones with MiXCR and retained in-frame beta chains. Entries that share a CDR3 protein sequence are merged under the most common genes and DNA. The sample data list fewer than 15,000 distinct CDR3 sequences, and 18% of these were observed just once. 2% to 2.5% of the sample belongs to the ten largest clones. Every receptor here comes from a human patient who had a liver transplant. It is possible that, after a transplant, some T cells come from the graft donor.

The rearrangement uses TRBV19 and TRBJ1-2, with a weak D call TRBD1 (5 bases). CDR1 and CDR2 (germline): LNHDA, SQIVND (reference sequence). The CDR3 has 15 amino acids. V lost 4 bases and J lost 3, with 15 bases in between. This chain's CDR3 is CASSNQGRSDYGYTF. Written as DNA, the CDR3 is TGTGCCAGTAGTAACCAGGGCAGGTCCGACTATGGCTACACCTTC.

This clonotype is medium-sized (0.01 to 0.1%) by share. This chain joins TRBV7-2 and TRBJ2-1; 11 nucleotides agree with TRBD2. Germline assignment: CDR1 SGHTA and CDR2 FQGNSA. Trimming at V came to 4 bases and at J to 12 bases, leaving 5 bases not matched to a gene. This CDR3 is built from 13 residues. The CDR3 sequence: CASSYPGLAAQFF. DNA for the CDR3: TGTGCCAGCAGCTATCCGGGACTAGCGGCGCAGTTCTTC.

This clonotype is classed as medium-sized. The chain combines TRBV27 with TRBJ2-7, with TRBD2 identical over 10 bases. V gave up 2 bases and J gave up 4 bases; unmatched junction bases: 5. Germline CDR1 MNHEY, CDR2 SMNVEV (reference sequence). CDR3 length: 15 amino acids. CDR3 nucleotides: TGTGCCAGCAGTTTACGAGCTAGCGGGAGTTACGAGCAGTACTTC. It encodes CASSLRASGSYEQYF.

The genes are TRBV9 and TRBJ1-6; 7 nucleotides line up with TRBD1. Trimming at V came to 4 bases and at J to 6 bases, leaving 4 bases not matched to a gene. CDR3 length: 14 residues. Germline assignment: CDR1 SGDLS and CDR2 YYNGEE. CDR3 in DNA: TGTGCCAGCAGCCCTGGGACAGCTAATTCACCCCTCCACTTT. This codes for CASSPGTANSPLHF.

This clonotype has a count of ten or more. The chain employs TRBV27 and TRBJ2-7, with a tentative D call TRBD1 (6 bases). Germline values: CDR1 MNHEY, CDR2 SMNVEV (reference sequence). V lost 0 bases to trimming and J lost 2 bases, with 8 bases between them. This CDR3 is built from 14 residues. CDR3 protein: CASSLSRGPYEQYF. In DNA form, the CDR3 reads TGTGCCAGCAGTTTATCCAGGGGTCCCTACGAGCAGTACTTC.

Turning to this clonotype: One end of the junction does not line up with germline, which may come from a read error. The rearrangement joins TRBV19 to TRBJ2-7; D tentatively reads TRBD1 or TRBD2 (5 bases each). In germline, CDR1 is LNHDA, CDR2 SQIVND (reference sequence). The CDR3 loop spans 14 amino acids. DNA of the CDR3: TGTGCCAGTAGAATAGCGAAGGGGAACTACGAGCAGTACTTC. It codes for CASRIAKGNYEQYF. Full variable domain (missing parts from reference TRBV19 and TRBJ2-7): DGGITQSPKYLFRKEGQNVTLSCEQNLNHDAMYWYRQDPGQGLRLIYYSQIVNDFQKGDIAEGYSVSREKKESFPLTVTSAQKNPTAFYLCASRIAKGNYEQYFGPGTRLTVT.

This clonotype was detected a few times. The chain's CDR3 is CASSPSGSYEQYF. CDR3 in DNA: TGTGCCAGCAGTCCTAGCGGGAGCTACGAGCAGTACTTC. This chain connects TRBV27 to TRBJ2-7; 10 positions agree with TRBD2. The CDR3 runs to 13 residues. CDR1 is MNHEY, CDR2 SMNVEV, per germline (reference sequence). The V and J ends lost 5 bases and 3 bases, in that order; junction bases with no gene match: 1.

This clonotype was recorded at least ten times. The chain's CDR3 is CATSRDWGGSYEQYF. As DNA, the CDR3 is TGTGCCACCAGCAGAGATTGGGGGGGTTCCTACGAGCAGTACTTC. This chain uses TRBV15 with TRBJ2-7, with 7 bases matching TRBD2. CDR1 and CDR2 from the germline V gene are LNHNV and YYDKDF (reference sequence). The trim removed 0 bases at V and 1 base at J, leaving 3 bases unmatched. The CDR3 has 15 amino acids.

At least ten counts were recorded for this clonotype. The chain carries TRBV6-1 and TRBJ2-7; D may be TRBD1 or TRBD2 (6 bases each). Germline V lookup: CDR1 MNHNS, CDR2 SASEGT. This CDR3 has 14 amino acids. Trimming cost V 3 bases and J 5 bases, with 14 bases left between them. The CDR3 DNA follows: TGTGCCAGCAGTGAGGGCGGGACAATCGACGAGCAGTACTTC. Translated, it gives CASSEGGTIDEQYF.

The chain links TRBV20-1 to TRBJ2-7, with 10 nucleotides matching TRBD2. Trimming removed 1 base from V and 1 base from J; junction bases left unmatched: 4. The CDR3 is 15 amino acids. CDR1 and CDR2 (germline): DFQATT, SNEGSKA (reference sequence). CDR3 in DNA: TGCAGTGCTAGAGGGACTAGCGGTTTTTCCTACGAGCAGTACTTC. Translation gives CSARGTSGFSYEQYF.

The rearrangement uses TRBV6-1 and TRBJ2-7; D ambiguous. V gave up 10 bases and J gave up 4 bases, with 11 bases separating them. Germline-derived CDR1 and CDR2 are MNHNS and SASEGT. This CDR3 contains 11 residues. The CDR3 DNA sequence: TGTGCCACCCAACTCTTATACGAGCAGTACTTC. Its translation is CATQLLYEQYF.

This clonotype appeared a few times. CDR3 protein: CASSFHGYEQFF. The CDR3 DNA reads as TGTGCCAGCAGTTTTCACGGTTATGAGCAGTTCTTC. V usage is TRBV12-3 or TRBV12-4 and J usage is TRBJ2-1, with D unresolved. The CDR3 runs to 12 residues. Trimming stripped 3 bases from V and 8 bases from J, with 8 bases between.

With regard to this clonotype: This may stem from a read error, because a much larger clone lies one nucleotide away. The conserved final phenylalanine or tryptophan is absent from the CDR3, which likely points to a read error. This chain connects TRBV19 to TRBJ2-3; weak D call: TRBD1 (6 bases). The CDR3 covers 13 residues. Trimming removed 4 bases from V and 5 bases from J, with 10 bases in between. Looked up from germline, CDR1 is LNHDA and CDR2 is SQIVND (reference sequence). Here the CDR3 DNA reads TGTGCCAGTAGTAAGGGGGAAGGAGATACGCAGTATTCT. Protein product: CASSKGEGDTQYS.

By frequency in the sample, this clonotype is medium-sized. The chain recombines TRBV18 with TRBJ1-3; D might be TRBD1 (5 bases). CDR1 and CDR2 from the germline V gene are KGHSH and LQKENI. V was trimmed by 2 bases and J by 0 bases, leaving 8 bases between them. This CDR3 is built from 15 residues. CDR3 nucleotides: TGTGCCAGCTCACCAAGGGACCTCTCTGGAAACACCATATATTTT. Protein product: CASSPRDLSGNTIYF.

In this sample, this clonotype turned up a few times. V and J are TRBV9 and TRBJ1-3; D gene uncertain. Trimming shortened V by 0 bases and J by 2 bases, and 18 bases separated the two germline ends. This CDR3 is 18 amino acids long. The germline CDR1 and CDR2 sequences are SGDLS and YYNGEE. CDR3 bases: TGTGCCAGCAGCGTAGCTAAGTCCCGGGCGGCGACTGGAAACACCATATATTTT. It is translated as CASSVAKSRAATGNTIYF.

V is TRBV12-3 or TRBV12-4 and J is TRBJ2-7; 9 bases are a match to TRBD1. CDR3 size: 14 residues. Trimming removed 3 bases from V and 6 bases from J; junction bases left unmatched: 6. Here the CDR3 reads CASSFTTGGTEQYF. The CDR3 coding sequence is TGTGCCAGCAGTTTCACGACAGGGGGTACCGAGCAGTACTTC.

A note on this clonotype: A much larger clone lies a single base off, so this may be a read error. The chain joins TRBV7-2 to TRBJ2-1; 9 bases match TRBD2. The CDR3 sequence is 17 residues long. Germline CDR1 reads SGHTA; CDR2 reads FQGNSA. DNA for the CDR3: TGTGCCAACAGCTTTGCAGCGGGGGGTTACTCCCGTAATGAGCAGTTCTTC. It yields the protein CANSFAAGGYSRNEQFF.

This clonotype is judged medium-sized (0.01 to 0.1%). The chain carries TRBV29-1 and TRBJ2-2, with TRBD1 matching 8 bases. The V and J ends lost 4 bases and 2 bases, in that order; junction bases with no gene match: 9. The CDR3 has 16 residues. Germline values: CDR1 SQVTM, CDR2 ANQGSEA. Here the CDR3 reads CSVADSGTGNTGELFF. The CDR3 region has the DNA TGCAGCGTTGCAGACTCCGGGACAGGAAACACCGGGGAGCTGTTTTTT.

In this sample, this clonotype turned up a few times. V and J are TRBV5-6 and TRBJ2-5; 8 bases fit TRBD2. V was clipped by 4 bases and J by 5 bases; unmatched bases: 4. Germline V gene sequence: CDR1 SGHDT, CDR2 YYEEEE. CDR3 length equals 13 residues. The CDR3 DNA is TGTGCCAGCAGCCGGGGGGGGATGGAGACCCAGTACTTC. This gives the protein CASSRGGMETQYF.

For this clonotype: A much bigger clone sits one base away, suggesting this may be a read error. The V call is TRBV6-6, the J call TRBJ2-1; possible D gene TRBD1, 6 bases. The ends were cut back, 7 bases at V and 7 bases at J, with 20 bases in the middle. In germline, CDR1 is MNHNY, CDR2 SVGAGI (reference sequence). This CDR3 is 15 amino acids long. The DNA for the CDR3 is TGTGCCAGCAACCTACTAGGGGGAGAACGGAATGAGCAGTTCTTC. This sequence encodes CASNLLGGERNEQFF.

This clonotype was detected only a few times. DNA of the CDR3: TGTGCCAGCAGTACAGACTCAGGTACATACCATGAGCAGTTCTTC. As protein: CASSTDSGTYHEQFF. The V gene is TRBV12-3 or TRBV12-4, the J gene TRBJ2-1; no clear D gene. This CDR3 has 15 residues. V lost 5 bases, J lost 8 bases, and 19 bases lay in between.

There are a few counts of this clonotype. As DNA, the CDR3 is TGTGCCAGCAGTTTATACAGGGGGCTCGGGACAGATACGCAGTATTTT. It translates to CASSLYRGLGTDTQYF. The chain employs TRBV27 and TRBJ2-3; TRBD1 agrees at 9 bases. Germline V CDR1 and CDR2: MNHEY, SMNVEV (reference sequence). V was pared by 1 base and J by 3 bases, with 5 bases of the junction left unmatched. The CDR3 extends over 16 amino acids.

A few counts support this clonotype. The genes are TRBV28 and TRBJ2-7; D is ambiguous. Germline V gene sequence: CDR1 MDHEN, CDR2 SYDVKM. Trimming removed 5 bases at V and 7 bases at J, with 18 bases between. The CDR3 is 14 residues long. CDR3 region: CASSLRSDRREQYF. The CDR3 DNA follows: TGTGCCAGCAGTCTGCGGAGTGATCGCCGGGAGCAGTACTTC.

This clonotype was counted between two and nine times. The CDR3 DNA sequence: TGTGCCAGCAGTTACCAATCTTACACTGAAGCTTTCTTT. Its protein product is CASSYQSYTEAFF. The chain combines TRBV6-5 with TRBJ1-1, with D hard to call. Trimming took 2 bases from V and 3 from J, leaving 7 bases between them. This CDR3 contains 13 residues. Germline CDR1 is MNHEY and CDR2 is SVGAGI.

Relative to its sample, this clonotype is medium-sized. CDR3: CASSFDRYNEQFF. CDR3 in DNA: TGTGCCAGCAGTTTCGACAGGTACAATGAGCAGTTCTTC. The V gene is TRBV6-1, the J gene TRBJ2-1; tentative D call: TRBD1 (6 bases). The CDR3 has 13 amino acids. Trimming shortened V by 5 bases and J by 4 bases, and 9 bases separated the two germline ends. The germline V gene has CDR1 MNHNS and CDR2 SASEGT.

This clonotype was counted ten times or more. The rearrangement uses TRBV18 and TRBJ2-7; maybe TRBD2 (5 bases). CDR1 is KGHSH and CDR2 is LQKENI in the germline V gene. The CDR3 runs 14 residues. The V gene lost 5 bases and the J gene lost 6 bases, with 17 bases spanning the gap. In DNA form, the CDR3 reads TGTGCCAGCTCAGTGGGAACTACAGAGGGCGAGCAGTACTTC. This encodes CASSVGTTEGEQYF.